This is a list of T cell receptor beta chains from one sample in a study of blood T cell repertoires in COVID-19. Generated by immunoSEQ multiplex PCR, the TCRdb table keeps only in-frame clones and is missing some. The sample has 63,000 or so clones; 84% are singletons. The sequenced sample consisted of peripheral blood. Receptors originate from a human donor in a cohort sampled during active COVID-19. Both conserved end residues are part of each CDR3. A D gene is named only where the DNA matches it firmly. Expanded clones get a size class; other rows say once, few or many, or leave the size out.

cdr3_nt: TGTGCCAGTACCCGACAGCCCGCGAATAGCAATCAGCCCCAGCATTTT
cdr3_aa: CASTRQPANSNQPQHF
clone_size: -
d_call: -
v_call: TRBV19
j_call: TRBJ1-5

cdr3_nt: TGTGCCAGCAGCCCCGGGGACAAGGGGTTAGCCCTCCACTTT
cdr3_aa: CASSPGDKGLALHF
clone_size: -
d_call: -
v_call: TRBV7-2
j_call: TRBJ1-6

cdr3_nt: TGTGCCAGCAGTTATTGGGGGACAGGGGGGTACGAGCAGTACTTC
cdr3_aa: CASSYWGTGGYEQYF
clone_size: -
d_call: TRBD1
v_call: TRBV5-6
j_call: TRBJ2-7

cdr3_nt: TGTGCCAGCAGTTCCCAGGGGCCCTACGAGCAGTACTTC
cdr3_aa: CASSSQGPYEQYF
clone_size: -
d_call: -
v_call: TRBV12-3/TRBV12-4
j_call: TRBJ2-7

cdr3_nt: TGTGCCACCAGTGATAACAGACAGGGAACAGATACGCAGTATTTT
cdr3_aa: CATSDNRQGTDTQYF
clone_size: -
d_call: TRBD1
v_call: TRBV24-1
j_call: TRBJ2-3

cdr3_nt: TGTGCCAGCAGCTTAGTTTTAGCAAACACTGAAGCTTTCTTT
cdr3_aa: CASSLVLANTEAFF
clone_size: once
d_call: -
v_call: TRBV7-2
j_call: TRBJ1-1

cdr3_nt: TGTGCCAGCAGGCCTCAGGGGGCGGTCCGGCGCACTGAAGCTTTCTTT
cdr3_aa: CASRPQGAVRRTEAFF
clone_size: once
d_call: TRBD1
v_call: TRBV7-2
j_call: TRBJ1-1

cdr3_nt: TGTGCCTGGAGCGGAGGGGGGGACTACAATGAGCAGTTCTTC
cdr3_aa: CAWSGGGDYNEQFF
clone_size: -
d_call: -
v_call: TRBV30
j_call: TRBJ2-1

cdr3_nt: TGTGCCAGCAGCTTAGAGGGAGGGTTCTACAATGAGCAGTTCTTC
cdr3_aa: CASSLEGGFYNEQFF
clone_size: -
d_call: TRBD2
v_call: TRBV11-3
j_call: TRBJ2-1

cdr3_nt: TGTGCCAGCAGCCGGATTTTTGGCCTGGGCGAGCAGTACTTC
cdr3_aa: CASSRIFGLGEQYF
clone_size: -
d_call: -
v_call: TRBV7-2
j_call: TRBJ2-7

cdr3_nt: TGTGCCAGCTCCTACCGGGGAAGCAATCAGCCCCAGCATTTT
cdr3_aa: CASSYRGSNQPQHF
clone_size: -
d_call: -
v_call: TRBV28
j_call: TRBJ1-5

cdr3_nt: TGTGCCAGCAGCTTAGTCGTGGGCAGACCGAGCTCCTATAATTCACCCCTCCACTTT
cdr3_aa: CASSLVVGRPSSYNSPLHF
clone_size: -
d_call: -
v_call: TRBV5-6
j_call: TRBJ1-6

cdr3_nt: TGTGCCAGCAGCTTAGTCCTCGGCGGGAGAGGTAACACCGGGGAGCTGTTTTTT
cdr3_aa: CASSLVLGGRGNTGELFF
clone_size: once
d_call: TRBD2
v_call: TRBV7-2
j_call: TRBJ2-2

cdr3_nt: TGTGCCAGCCGACAGGGACAGAGCACTGAAGCTTTCTTT
cdr3_aa: CASRQGQSTEAFF
clone_size: -
d_call: TRBD1
v_call: TRBV18
j_call: TRBJ1-1

cdr3_nt: TGTGCCAGCAGCCCACGCAGCGGGGGCTACGAGCAGTACTTC
cdr3_aa: CASSPRSGGYEQYF
clone_size: -
d_call: TRBD2
v_call: TRBV11-3
j_call: TRBJ2-7

cdr3_nt: TGTGCCAGCAGCTTAGGCAGGGGGGAGACCCAGTACTTC
cdr3_aa: CASSLGRGETQYF
clone_size: once
d_call: TRBD1
v_call: TRBV5-6
j_call: TRBJ2-5

cdr3_nt: TGTGCCAGTAGTCAGGGAAGCGAGCAGTACTTC
cdr3_aa: CASSQGSEQYF
clone_size: -
d_call: -
v_call: TRBV19
j_call: TRBJ2-7

cdr3_nt: TGCGCCAGCAGCTTGACTTTGGATACGCAGTATTTT
cdr3_aa: CASSLTLDTQYF
clone_size: -
d_call: -
v_call: TRBV5-1
j_call: TRBJ2-3

cdr3_nt: TGTGCCAGCAGACTAACAGGGGCTAGCACAGATACGCAGTATTTT
cdr3_aa: CASRLTGASTDTQYF
clone_size: -
d_call: TRBD1
v_call: TRBV5-4
j_call: TRBJ2-3

cdr3_nt: TGTGCTAGTGCCATGGGACAGGGGAATCAGCCCCAGCATTTT
cdr3_aa: CASAMGQGNQPQHF
clone_size: -
d_call: TRBD1
v_call: TRBV12-5
j_call: TRBJ1-5

cdr3_nt: TGTGCCAGCAGCCGGCAGAGGGGAGGGGAAAAACTGTTTTTT
cdr3_aa: CASSRQRGGEKLFF
clone_size: -
d_call: -
v_call: TRBV14
j_call: TRBJ1-4

cdr3_nt: TGTGCCAGCAGTTACCAGGGGGCGGCTGAAGCTTTCTTT
cdr3_aa: CASSYQGAAEAFF
clone_size: -
d_call: TRBD1
v_call: TRBV6-5
j_call: TRBJ1-1

cdr3_nt: TGCAGCGTCACGCCCACTAGCGGGGGTACGCAGTATTTT
cdr3_aa: CSVTPTSGGTQYF
clone_size: -
d_call: TRBD2
v_call: TRBV29-1
j_call: TRBJ2-3

cdr3_nt: TGTGCCAGCAGTTTAAAAGGACAGGGGAAAAAAGGTGGCTACACCTTC
cdr3_aa: CASSLKGQGKKGGYTF
clone_size: -
d_call: TRBD1
v_call: TRBV28
j_call: TRBJ1-2

cdr3_nt: TGTGCCAGCACTTCCGGGATTACCTACGAGCAGTACTTC
cdr3_aa: CASTSGITYEQYF
clone_size: -
d_call: -
v_call: TRBV27
j_call: TRBJ2-7

cdr3_nt: TGTGCCAGCAGCCTTACTAGCGCGTACTCCTACAATGAGCAGTTCTTC
cdr3_aa: CASSLTSAYSYNEQFF
clone_size: -
d_call: TRBD2
v_call: TRBV6-6
j_call: TRBJ2-1

cdr3_nt: TGTGCCAGCAGCTTAAAGGGGTCCTACGAGCAGTACTTC
cdr3_aa: CASSLKGSYEQYF
clone_size: -
d_call: -
v_call: TRBV7-2
j_call: TRBJ2-7